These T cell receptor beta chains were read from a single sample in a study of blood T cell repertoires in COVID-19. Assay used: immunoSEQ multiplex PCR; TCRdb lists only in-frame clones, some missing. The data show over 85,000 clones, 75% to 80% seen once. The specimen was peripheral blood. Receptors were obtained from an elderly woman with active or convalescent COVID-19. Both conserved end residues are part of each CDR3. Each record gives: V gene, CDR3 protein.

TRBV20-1,CSASGTSGLQFF
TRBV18,CASSPSDRGTDTQYF
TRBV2,CASSQLAGAYNEQFF
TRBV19,CASSMLIGETQYF
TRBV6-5,CASNKDRHGAGELFF
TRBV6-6,CASSPRSYNEQFF
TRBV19,CASSKGLADIYTDTQYF
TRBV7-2,CASSPRGGGFYEQYF
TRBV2,CASSAGLAAETQYF
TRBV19,CASKPGRGVTDTQYF
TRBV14,CASSPQSDTQYF